Shown below are 21 T cell receptor beta chains from a single sample sequenced in a study of T cell responses to AZD1222 COVID-19 vaccine. Profiling relied on immunoSEQ multiplex PCR, and the TCRdb table lists in-frame clones only, not all of them. Found here are roughly 120,000 clones, less than 90% of them singletons; the top ten hold approximately 10%. Specimen: peripheral blood, collected on day 0 of AZD1222 vaccination. The receptors shown here come from an adult in good health.

The chain is built from TRBV27 and TRBJ1-5, with a weak D call TRBD1 (6 bases). The germline V gene has CDR1 MNHEY and CDR2 SMNVEV (reference sequence). V gave up 5 bases and J gave up 6 bases, with 14 bases separating them. This CDR3 has 14 amino acids. CDR3 residues: CASSPQQGSQPQHF. CDR3 in DNA: TGTGCCAGCAGTCCTCAACAGGGTAGTCAGCCCCAGCATTTT.

The V and J genes are TRBV19 and TRBJ2-1; 7 bases line up with TRBD2. The CDR3 length is 13 residues. Germline V CDR1 and CDR2: LNHDA, SQIVND (reference sequence). V dropped 1 base and J dropped 12; count of bases not matched to a gene: 6. The CDR3 spells CASSIVGGGAQFF. In nucleotides, the CDR3 is TGTGCCAGTAGTATAGTAGGCGGGGGTGCGCAGTTCTTC.

This clone was seen more than once but under ten times. The chain carries TRBV4-3 and TRBJ2-6; D is ambiguous. In germline, CDR1 is LGHNA, CDR2 YSLEER. V shed 0 bases and J shed 0 bases, with 6 bases lying between them. There are 16 residues in the CDR3. The DNA of the CDR3 is TGCGCCAGCAGCCAAGACCAGGTCTCTGGGGCCAACGTCCTGACTTTC. Protein: CASSQDQVSGANVLTF.

This chain links TRBV2 with TRBJ2-7, with D unresolved. Germline CDR1 is SNHLY and CDR2 is FYNNEI. The CDR3 sequence is 14 residues long. With 2 bases removed from V and 3 bases from J, the gap between germline ends came to 11 bases. Here the CDR3 reads CASSEIPENYEQYF. CDR3 sequence (DNA): TGTGCCAGCAGTGAAATACCAGAAAACTACGAGCAGTACTTC.

The chain combines TRBV6-1 with TRBJ1-2, with D possibly being TRBD1 (6 bases). CDR1 and CDR2 (germline): MNHNS, SASEGT. The CDR3 spans 15 residues. Trimming pared 3 bases from V and 6 bases from J, leaving 17 bases between. The CDR3 reads CASSDQGTPANGYTF. CDR3 nucleotides: TGTGCCAGCAGTGATCAGGGGACCCCCGCCAATGGCTACACCTTC.

This chain uses TRBV28 with TRBJ2-7, with D hard to call. Trimming stripped 8 bases from V and 9 bases from J, with 23 bases between. The germline V gene encodes CDR1 MDHEN and CDR2 SYDVKM. The CDR3 totals 14 residues. CDR3 in amino acids: CASSHLESVSVQYF. Here the CDR3 DNA reads TGTGCCAGCTCCCATTTGGAGAGCGTTTCAGTGCAGTACTTC.

The chain couples TRBV6-6 to TRBJ1-2, with 8 nucleotides matching TRBD1. The CDR3 covers 12 residues. Trimming took 9 bases from V and 6 from J; bases not matched to a gene: 6. Germline values: CDR1 MNHNY, CDR2 SVGAGI (reference sequence). The CDR3 DNA follows: TGTGCCAGTCGAGACAGGGGAGATGGCTACACCTTC. It yields the protein CASRDRGDGYTF.

The chain carries TRBV27 and TRBJ2-1; 10 positions agree with TRBD2. The V and J ends lost 1 base and 5 bases, in that order; junction bases with no gene match: 14. CDR1 and CDR2 (germline): MNHEY, SMNVEV (reference sequence). The CDR3 contains 19 residues. CDR3 in DNA: TGTGCCAGCAGTTTATGGGTCGGGGCTAGCGGGAGTATCAACAATGAGCAGTTCTTC. Its translation: CASSLWVGASGSINNEQFF.

The table lists this clone with a few counts. This chain uses TRBV14 with TRBJ1-2; 8 nucleotides agree with TRBD1. The CDR3 totals 18 residues. Germline V gene lookup returns CDR1 SGHDN and CDR2 FVKESK. V was clipped by 1 base and J by 0 bases; unmatched bases: 10. This chain's CDR3 is CASSQVTNRGTANYGYTF. CDR3 coding DNA: TGTGCCAGCAGCCAAGTTACAAACAGGGGGACAGCTAACTATGGCTACACCTTC.

This clone was seen just once. The chain employs TRBV25-1 and TRBJ2-2; TRBD1 agrees at 10 bases. This CDR3 spans 17 amino acids. Trimming cost V 4 bases and J 3 bases; bases outside gene matches: 8. From germline, CDR1 is MGHDK and CDR2 SYGVNS. CDR3 DNA: TGTGCCAGCAGTGCCTCCCCGGGACAGGGGTACACCGGGGAGCTGTTTTTT. Translation: CASSASPGQGYTGELFF.

The chain links TRBV30 to TRBJ1-5; D call uncertain. The CDR3 contains 14 residues. Germline V gene lookup returns CDR1 GTSNPN and CDR2 SVGIG (reference sequence). The ends were cut back, 3 bases at V and 4 bases at J, with 13 bases in the middle. CDR3 sequence reads: CAWRPENGNQPQHF. The CDR3 nucleotides read TGTGCCTGGAGACCCGAGAATGGTAATCAGCCCCAGCATTTT. Combining the CDR3 with reference TRBV30 and TRBJ1-5 gives the whole variable domain SQTIHQWPATLVQPVGSPLSLECTVEGTSNPNLYWYRQAAGRGLQLLFYSVGIGQISSEVPQNLSASRPQDRQFILSSKKLLLSDSGFYLCAWRPENGNQPQHFGDGTRLSIL.

The chain recombines TRBV6-6 with TRBJ1-5; maybe TRBD1 (6 bases). The V and J ends lost 6 bases and 4 bases respectively, with 16 bases between them. Germline V gives CDR1 MNHNY, CDR2 SVGAGI (reference sequence). This CDR3 is built from 15 residues. The CDR3 DNA sequence: TGTGCCAGCAGACGGGACACCCGAGGGAATCAGCCCCAGCATTTT. It specifies CASRRDTRGNQPQHF.

The genes are TRBV30 and TRBJ2-7; D unresolved. Deletions cut 1 base from V and 4 bases from J, with 17 bases between. This CDR3 comprises 15 residues. The germline CDR1 and CDR2 sequences are GTSNPN and SVGIG (reference sequence). The CDR3 sequence: CAWSGVTGGRYEQYF. The CDR3 nucleotides are TGTGCCTGGAGTGGAGTTACGGGCGGTCGGTACGAGCAGTACTTC.

This clone occurred once. The genes are TRBV27 and TRBJ1-6; 7 nucleotides agree with TRBD1. CDR1 and CDR2 from the germline V gene are MNHEY and SMNVEV (reference sequence). The CDR3 totals 18 residues. J lost 4 bases, V lost 2 bases, and 11 bases had no gene match. CDR3 DNA sequence: TGTGCCAGCAGTTTACTATCCGGGACAGCGGGGTATAATTCACCCCTCCACTTT. Protein sequence: CASSLLSGTAGYNSPLHF.

J is TRBJ2-3 and V is TRBV10-1; 8 nucleotides agree with TRBD2. The V gene end was trimmed by 7 bases and the J gene end by 5 bases; junction bases not matched to a gene: 23. Looked up from germline, CDR1 is WNHNN and CDR2 is SYGVQD (reference sequence). CDR3 length: 19 amino acids. CDR3 protein: CASIIPTGVAGNPGDTQYF. As DNA, the CDR3 is TGCGCCAGCATTATCCCTACTGGAGTAGCGGGGAACCCAGGAGATACGCAGTATTTT.

This chain connects TRBV18 to TRBJ2-1, with D perhaps being TRBD1 or TRBD2 (5 bases each). The length of the CDR3 is 18 residues. Trimming removed 2 bases at V and 1 base at J, with 18 bases between. Germline V gene lookup returns CDR1 KGHSH and CDR2 LQKENI. The CDR3 nucleotides read TGTGCCAGCTCACCAGGGACCGGGTCTTCGGGGTCCTACAATGAGCAGTTCTTC. Protein sequence: CASSPGTGSSGSYNEQFF.

The J gene is TRBJ1-1, the V gene TRBV28, with D hard to call. Trimming removed 5 bases at V and 1 base at J, with 8 bases between. Per the germline V gene, CDR1 is MDHEN and CDR2 is SYDVKM. The CDR3 has 13 residues. CDR3 DNA sequence: TGTGCCAGCAGTGCCACAGCGAACACTGAAGCTTTCTTT. Translating it yields CASSATANTEAFF.

This clone was picked up a small number of times. The rearrangement links TRBV27 to TRBJ1-6; D remains ambiguous. The CDR3 totals 14 residues. Trimming cost V 5 bases and J 6 bases, with 11 bases left between them. From germline, CDR1 is MNHEY and CDR2 SMNVEV (reference sequence). The CDR3 region has the DNA TGTGCCAGCAGTCCGTATGCCCTTAATTCACCCCTCCACTTT. Protein: CASSPYALNSPLHF.

The J gene is TRBJ2-7, the V gene TRBV5-1, with D possibly matching TRBD1 (5 bases). V lost 6 bases and J lost 1, with 17 bases in between. The CDR3 extends over 15 amino acids. CDR1 is SGHRS and CDR2 is YFSETQ in the germline V gene. The CDR3 is CASNPVDGASYEQYF. CDR3 DNA sequence: TGCGCCAGCAACCCGGTTGATGGGGCTTCCTACGAGCAGTACTTC.

V and J are TRBV9 and TRBJ2-7, with D unresolved. V was shortened by 0 bases and J by 5 bases, with 6 bases between the two germline ends. Germline V gene data show CDR1 as SGDLS and CDR2 as YYNGEE. The CDR3 totals 12 residues. The DNA of the CDR3 is TGTGCCAGCAGCGTAGTAGACCACGAGCAGTACTTC. This translates into CASSVVDHEQYF.

This chain uses TRBV19 with TRBJ2-1, with a weak D call TRBD1 (6 bases). Germline V gene data show CDR1 as LNHDA and CDR2 as SQIVND (reference sequence). The V end was cut by 5 bases, the J end by 7 bases, with 18 bases between. This CDR3 spans 15 amino acids. The CDR3 nucleotides read TGTGCCAGTAGTTCCCTGACAGGCGTGGGAAATGAGCAGTTCTTC. Encoded protein: CASSSLTGVGNEQFF.